This TCR beta chain was observed in a study of cytomegalovirus exposure and HLA in healthy donors. Study results and caveats: Through in vitro validation, a few CMV-associated chains were shown to be specific for CMV antigens.

About this clone: Its antigen is currently unknown.

Sequencing was performed with immunoSEQ multiplex PCR; in TCRdb, only in-frame clones are kept and a portion is missing. This table holds around 300,000 clones, roughly nine tenths found once. J lost 2 bases, V lost 5 bases, and 7 bases had no gene match. There are 16 residues in the CDR3. Germline CDR1 SGHRS, CDR2 YFSETQ. The donors were members of the validation cohort comprising approximately 110 subjects, separate from the roughly 670-subject first cohort. The TCR originated in a woman aged 30 to 39 in good health and CMV-seropositive. The sequenced sample consisted of PBMCs. The chain has TRBV5-1 and TRBJ2-7; the match to TRBD2 covers 13 bases. Here the CDR3 reads CASRIGLAGATYEQYF. The CDR3 coding sequence is TGCGCCAGCAGAATAGGACTAGCGGGGGCCACCTACGAGCAGTACTTC.